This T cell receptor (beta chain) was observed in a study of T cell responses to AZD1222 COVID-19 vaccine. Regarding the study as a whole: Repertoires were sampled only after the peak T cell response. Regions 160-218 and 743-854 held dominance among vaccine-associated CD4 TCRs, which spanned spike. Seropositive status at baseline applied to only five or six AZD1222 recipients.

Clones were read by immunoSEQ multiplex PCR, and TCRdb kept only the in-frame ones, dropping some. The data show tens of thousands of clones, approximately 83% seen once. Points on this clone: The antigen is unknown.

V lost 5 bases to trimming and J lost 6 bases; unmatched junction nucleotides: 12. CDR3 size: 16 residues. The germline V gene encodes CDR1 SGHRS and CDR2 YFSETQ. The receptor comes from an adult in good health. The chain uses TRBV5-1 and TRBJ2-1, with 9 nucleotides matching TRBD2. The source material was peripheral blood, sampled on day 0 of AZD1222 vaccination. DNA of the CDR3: TGCGCCAGCAGAAACGGACTTGCGCGGGGGGGCAATGAGCAGTTCTTC. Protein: CASRNGLARGGNEQFF.